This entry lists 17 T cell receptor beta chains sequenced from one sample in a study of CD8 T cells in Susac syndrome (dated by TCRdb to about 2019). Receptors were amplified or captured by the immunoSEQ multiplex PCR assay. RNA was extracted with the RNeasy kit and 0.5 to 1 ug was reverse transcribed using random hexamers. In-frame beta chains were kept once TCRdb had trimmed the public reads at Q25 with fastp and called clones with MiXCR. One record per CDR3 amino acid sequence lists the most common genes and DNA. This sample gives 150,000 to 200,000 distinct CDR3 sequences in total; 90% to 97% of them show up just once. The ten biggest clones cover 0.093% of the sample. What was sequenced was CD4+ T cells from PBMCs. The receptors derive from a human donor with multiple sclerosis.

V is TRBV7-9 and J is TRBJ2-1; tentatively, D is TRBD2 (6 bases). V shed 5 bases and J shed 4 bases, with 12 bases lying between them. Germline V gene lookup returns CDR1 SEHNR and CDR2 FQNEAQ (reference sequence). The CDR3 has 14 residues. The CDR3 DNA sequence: TGTGCCAGCAGCCATTCGACTAGTTACAATGAGCAGTTCTTC. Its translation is CASSHSTSYNEQFF.

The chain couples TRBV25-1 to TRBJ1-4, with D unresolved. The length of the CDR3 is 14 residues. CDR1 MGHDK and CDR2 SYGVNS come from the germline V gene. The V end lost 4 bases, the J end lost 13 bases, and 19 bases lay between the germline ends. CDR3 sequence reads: CASSANVLGFGLFF. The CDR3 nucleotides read TGTGCCAGCAGTGCCAATGTCTTGGGGTTTGGACTGTTTTTT.

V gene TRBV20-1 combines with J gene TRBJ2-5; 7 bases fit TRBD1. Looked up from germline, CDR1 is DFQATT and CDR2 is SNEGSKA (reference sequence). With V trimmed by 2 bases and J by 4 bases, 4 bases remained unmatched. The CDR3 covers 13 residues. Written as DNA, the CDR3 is TGCAGTGCTAGAACAGGGGTCTCAGAGACCCAGTACTTC. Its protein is CSARTGVSETQYF.

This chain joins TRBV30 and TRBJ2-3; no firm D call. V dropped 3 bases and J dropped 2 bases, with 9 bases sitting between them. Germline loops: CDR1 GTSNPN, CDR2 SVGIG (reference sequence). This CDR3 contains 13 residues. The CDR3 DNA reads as TGTGCCTGGAGCGGTACAGCCACAGATACGCAGTATTTT. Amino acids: CAWSGTATDTQYF.

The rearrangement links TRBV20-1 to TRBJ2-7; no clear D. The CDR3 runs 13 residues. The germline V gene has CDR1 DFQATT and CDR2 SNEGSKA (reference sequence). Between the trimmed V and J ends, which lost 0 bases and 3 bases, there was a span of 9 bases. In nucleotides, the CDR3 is TGCAGTGCTAGAGAGGCAGGCCTCTACGAGCAGTACTTC. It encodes CSAREAGLYEQYF.

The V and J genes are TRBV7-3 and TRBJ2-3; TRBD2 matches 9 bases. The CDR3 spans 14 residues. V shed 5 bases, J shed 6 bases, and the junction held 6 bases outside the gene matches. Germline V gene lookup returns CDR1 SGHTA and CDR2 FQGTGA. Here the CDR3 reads CASSRGGAEDTQYF. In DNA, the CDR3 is TGTGCCAGCAGCCGCGGGGGGGCTGAGGATACGCAGTATTTT. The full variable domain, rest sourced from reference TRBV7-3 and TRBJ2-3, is GAGVSQTPSNKVTEKGKYVELRCDPISGHTALYWYRQSLGQGPEFLIYFQGTGAADDSGLPNDRFFAVRPEGSVSTLKIQRTERGDSAVYLCASSRGGAEDTQYFGPGTRLTVL.

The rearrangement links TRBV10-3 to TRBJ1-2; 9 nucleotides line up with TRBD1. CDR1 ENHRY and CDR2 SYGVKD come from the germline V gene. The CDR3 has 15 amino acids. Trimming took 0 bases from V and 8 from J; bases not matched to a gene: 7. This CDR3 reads CAISESKQGATGYTF. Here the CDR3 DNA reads TGTGCCATCAGTGAGTCGAAACAGGGGGCGACGGGCTACACCTTC.

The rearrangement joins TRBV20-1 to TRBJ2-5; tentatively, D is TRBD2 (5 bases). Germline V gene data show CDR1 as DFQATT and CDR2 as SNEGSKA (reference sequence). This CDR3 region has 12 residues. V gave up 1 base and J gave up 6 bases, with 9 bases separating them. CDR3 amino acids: CSARVLAKTQYF. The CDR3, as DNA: TGCAGTGCTAGAGTGCTAGCAAAGACCCAGTACTTC.

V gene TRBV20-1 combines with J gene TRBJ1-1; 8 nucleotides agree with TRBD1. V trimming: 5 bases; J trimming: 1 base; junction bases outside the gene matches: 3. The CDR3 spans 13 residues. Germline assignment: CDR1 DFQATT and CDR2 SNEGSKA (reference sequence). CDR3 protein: CSAPDRANTEAFF. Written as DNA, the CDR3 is TGCAGTGCTCCGGACAGGGCGAACACTGAAGCTTTCTTT.

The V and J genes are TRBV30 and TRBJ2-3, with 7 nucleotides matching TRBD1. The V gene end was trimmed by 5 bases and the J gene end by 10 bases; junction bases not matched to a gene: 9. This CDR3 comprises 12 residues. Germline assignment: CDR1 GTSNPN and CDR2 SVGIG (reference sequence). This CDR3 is CAWGTQTGSQYF. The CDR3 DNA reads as TGTGCCTGGGGGACACAGACAGGGTCGCAGTATTTT. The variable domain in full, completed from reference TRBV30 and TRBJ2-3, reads SQTIHQWPATLVQPVGSPLSLECTVEGTSNPNLYWYRQAAGRGLQLLFYSVGIGQISSEVPQNLSASRPQDRQFILSSKKLLLSDSGFYLCAWGTQTGSQYFGPGTRLTVL.

The CDR3 reads CASSQGLAVPDTQYF. CDR3 DNA sequence: TGCGCCAGCAGCCAGGGACTAGCGGTTCCAGATACGCAGTATTTT. The rearrangement links TRBV4-3 to TRBJ2-3; 11 nucleotides align to TRBD2. Germline CDR1 reads LGHNA; CDR2 reads YSLEER. This CDR3 contains 15 residues. V dropped 3 bases and J dropped 4; count of bases not matched to a gene: 3.

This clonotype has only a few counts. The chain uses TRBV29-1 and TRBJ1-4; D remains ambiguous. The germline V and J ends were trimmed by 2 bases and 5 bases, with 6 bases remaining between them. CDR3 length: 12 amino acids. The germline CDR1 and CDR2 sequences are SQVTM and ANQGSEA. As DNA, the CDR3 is TGCAGCGTTGAATCGGGGAATGAAAAACTGTTTTTT. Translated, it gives CSVESGNEKLFF.

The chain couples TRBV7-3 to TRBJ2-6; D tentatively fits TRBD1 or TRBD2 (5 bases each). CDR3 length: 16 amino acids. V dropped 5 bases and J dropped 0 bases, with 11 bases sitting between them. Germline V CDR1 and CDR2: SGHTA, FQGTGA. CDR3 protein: CASSPLGGSGANVLTF. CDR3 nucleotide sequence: TGTGCCAGCAGCCCACTTGGGGGCTCTGGGGCCAACGTCCTGACTTTC. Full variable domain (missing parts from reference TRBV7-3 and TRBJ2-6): GAGVSQTPSNKVTEKGKYVELRCDPISGHTALYWYRQSLGQGPEFLIYFQGTGAADDSGLPNDRFFAVRPEGSVSTLKIQRTERGDSAVYLCASSPLGGSGANVLTFGAGSRLTVL.

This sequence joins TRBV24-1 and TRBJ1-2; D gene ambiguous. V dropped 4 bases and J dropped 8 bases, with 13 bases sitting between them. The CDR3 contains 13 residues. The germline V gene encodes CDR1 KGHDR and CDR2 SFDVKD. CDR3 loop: CATSDRRLGGYTF. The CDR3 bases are TGTGCCACCAGTGACCGGCGCCTCGGGGGCTACACCTTC.

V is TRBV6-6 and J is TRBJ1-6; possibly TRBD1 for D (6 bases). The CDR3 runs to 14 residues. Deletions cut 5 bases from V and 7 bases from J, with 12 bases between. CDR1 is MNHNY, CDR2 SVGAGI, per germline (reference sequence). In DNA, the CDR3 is TGTGCCAGCAGTCCCCCGGGGGCGAATTCACCCCTCCACTTT. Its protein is CASSPPGANSPLHF.

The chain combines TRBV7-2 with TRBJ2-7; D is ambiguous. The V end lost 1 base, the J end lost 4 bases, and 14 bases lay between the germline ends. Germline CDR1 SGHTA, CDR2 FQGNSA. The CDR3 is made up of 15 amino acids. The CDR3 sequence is CASSLVGSQTYEQYF. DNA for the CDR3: TGTGCCAGCAGCTTAGTGGGGTCCCAAACTTACGAGCAGTACTTC.

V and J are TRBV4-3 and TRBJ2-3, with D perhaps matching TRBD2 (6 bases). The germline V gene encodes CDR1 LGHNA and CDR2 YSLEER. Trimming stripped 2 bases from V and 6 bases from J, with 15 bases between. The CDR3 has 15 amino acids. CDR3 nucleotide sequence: TGCGCCAGCAGCCAATCATGGAGGGATTCGGATACGCAGTATTTT. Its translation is CASSQSWRDSDTQYF.